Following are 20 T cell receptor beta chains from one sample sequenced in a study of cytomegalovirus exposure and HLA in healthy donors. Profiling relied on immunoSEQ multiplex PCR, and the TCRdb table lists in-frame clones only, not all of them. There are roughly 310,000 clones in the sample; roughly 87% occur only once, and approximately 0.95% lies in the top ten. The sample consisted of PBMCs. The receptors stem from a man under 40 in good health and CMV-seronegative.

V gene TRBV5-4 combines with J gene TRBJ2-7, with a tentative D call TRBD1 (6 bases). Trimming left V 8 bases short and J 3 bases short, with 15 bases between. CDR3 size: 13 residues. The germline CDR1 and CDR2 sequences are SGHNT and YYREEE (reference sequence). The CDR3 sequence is CARNRVTLYEQYF. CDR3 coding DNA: TGTGCCAGGAACAGGGTTACCCTCTACGAGCAGTACTTC.

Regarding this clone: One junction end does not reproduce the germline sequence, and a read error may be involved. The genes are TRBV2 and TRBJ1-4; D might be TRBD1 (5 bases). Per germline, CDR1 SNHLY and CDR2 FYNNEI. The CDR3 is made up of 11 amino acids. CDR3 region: CASNRIDSLVF. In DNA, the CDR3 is TGTGCCAGCAATCGTATTGACAGCCTGGTTTTT.

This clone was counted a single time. This CDR3 is CASSSGLAAILITDTQYF. The CDR3 nucleotides are TGTGCCAGCAGCTCCGGACTAGCGGCAATCTTAATCACAGATACGCAGTATTTT. This chain joins TRBV7-9 and TRBJ2-3; 10 bases agree with TRBD2. Losses at the gene ends were 4 bases for V and 2 bases for J; bases not matched to a gene: 12. CDR3 size: 18 residues. Germline loops: CDR1 SEHNR, CDR2 FQNEAQ (reference sequence).

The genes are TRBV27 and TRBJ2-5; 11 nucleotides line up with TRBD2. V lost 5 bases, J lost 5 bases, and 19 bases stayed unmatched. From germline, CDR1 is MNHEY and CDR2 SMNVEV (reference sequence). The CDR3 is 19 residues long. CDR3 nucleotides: TGTGCCAGCAGTCCCCAAAAGGGCCCGGGGACTAGCGGTGCGGAGACCCAGTACTTC. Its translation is CASSPQKGPGTSGAETQYF.

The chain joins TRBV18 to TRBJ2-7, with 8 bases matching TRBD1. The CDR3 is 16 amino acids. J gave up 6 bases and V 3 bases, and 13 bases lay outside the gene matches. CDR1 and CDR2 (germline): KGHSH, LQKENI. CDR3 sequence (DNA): TGTGCCAGCTCACCCGGACAGGGTCTGGGTTACACCGAGCAGTACTTC. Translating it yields CASSPGQGLGYTEQYF.

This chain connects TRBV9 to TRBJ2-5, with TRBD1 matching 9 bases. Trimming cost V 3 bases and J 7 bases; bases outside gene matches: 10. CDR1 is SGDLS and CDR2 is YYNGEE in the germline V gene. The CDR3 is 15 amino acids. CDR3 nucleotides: TGTGCCAGCAGCGCCACCTGGACAGGGGCAGGGACCCAGTACTTC. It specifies CASSATWTGAGTQYF. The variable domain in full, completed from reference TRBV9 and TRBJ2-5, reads DSGVTQTPKHLITATGQRVTLRCSPRSGDLSVYWYQQSLDQGLQFLIQYYNGEERAKGNILERFSAQQFPDLHSELNLSSLELGDSALYFCASSATWTGAGTQYFGPGTRLLVL.

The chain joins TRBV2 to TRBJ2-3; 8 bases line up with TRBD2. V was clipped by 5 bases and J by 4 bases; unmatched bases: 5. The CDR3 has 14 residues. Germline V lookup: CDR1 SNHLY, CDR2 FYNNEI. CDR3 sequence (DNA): TGTGCCAGCAGTCGGACTAGCTCGGCAGATACGCAGTATTTT. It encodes CASSRTSSADTQYF.

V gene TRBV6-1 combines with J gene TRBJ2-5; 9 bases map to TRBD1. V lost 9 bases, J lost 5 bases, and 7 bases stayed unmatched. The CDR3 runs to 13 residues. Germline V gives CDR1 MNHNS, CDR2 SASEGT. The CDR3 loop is CASGQGILETQYF. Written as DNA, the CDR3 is TGTGCCAGTGGACAGGGGATATTGGAGACCCAGTACTTC.

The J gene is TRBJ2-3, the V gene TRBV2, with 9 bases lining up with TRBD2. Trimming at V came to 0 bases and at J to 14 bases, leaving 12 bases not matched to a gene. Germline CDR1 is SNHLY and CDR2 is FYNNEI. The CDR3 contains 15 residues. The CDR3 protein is CASSEAGQRGAVRYF. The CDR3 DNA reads TGTGCCAGCAGTGAAGCTGGGCAGCGGGGGGCCGTTCGGTATTTT. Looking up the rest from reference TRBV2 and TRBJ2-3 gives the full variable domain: EPEVTQTPSHQVTQMGQEVILRCVPISNHLYFYWYRQILGQKVEFLVSFYNNEISEKSEIFDDQFSVERPDGSNFTLKIRSTKLEDSAMYFCASSEAGQRGAVRYFGPGTRLTVL.

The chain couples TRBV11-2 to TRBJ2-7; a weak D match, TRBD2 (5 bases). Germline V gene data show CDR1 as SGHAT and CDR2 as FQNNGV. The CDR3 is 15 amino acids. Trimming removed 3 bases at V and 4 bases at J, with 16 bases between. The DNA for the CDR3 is TGTGCCAGCAGCTTGAGTTTACGTCGGGGATACGAGCAGTACTTC. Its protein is CASSLSLRRGYEQYF. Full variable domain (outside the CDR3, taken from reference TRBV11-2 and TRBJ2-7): EAGVAQSPRYKIIEKRQSVAFWCNPISGHATLYWYQQILGQGPKLLIQFQNNGVVDDSQLPKDRFSAERLKGVDSTLKIQPAKLEDSAVYLCASSLSLRRGYEQYFGPGTRLTVT.

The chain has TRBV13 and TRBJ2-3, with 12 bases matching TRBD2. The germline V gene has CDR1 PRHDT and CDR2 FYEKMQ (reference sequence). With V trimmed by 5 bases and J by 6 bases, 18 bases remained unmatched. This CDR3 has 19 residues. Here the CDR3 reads CASSQTSGGESGYRDTQYF. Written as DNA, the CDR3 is TGTGCCAGCAGCCAGACTAGCGGGGGAGAGAGTGGGTATCGGGATACGCAGTATTTT.

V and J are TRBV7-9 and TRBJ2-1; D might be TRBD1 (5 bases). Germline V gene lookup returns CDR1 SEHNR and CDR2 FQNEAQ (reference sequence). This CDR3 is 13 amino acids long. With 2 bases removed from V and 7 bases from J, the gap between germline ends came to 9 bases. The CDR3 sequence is CASSLQGGNEQFF. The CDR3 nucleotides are TGTGCCAGCAGCTTACAGGGTGGGAATGAGCAGTTCTTC.

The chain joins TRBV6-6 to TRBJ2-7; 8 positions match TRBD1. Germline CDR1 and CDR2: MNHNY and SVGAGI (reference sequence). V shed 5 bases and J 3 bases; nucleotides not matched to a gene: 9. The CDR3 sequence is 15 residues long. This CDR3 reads CASSRGQGILYEQYF. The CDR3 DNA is TGTGCCAGCAGTAGAGGACAGGGAATCCTCTACGAGCAGTACTTC.

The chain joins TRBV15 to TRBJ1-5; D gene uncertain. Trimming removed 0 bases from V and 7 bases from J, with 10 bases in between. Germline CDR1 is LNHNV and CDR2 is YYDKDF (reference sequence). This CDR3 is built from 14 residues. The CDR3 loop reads CATSRDWGGQPQHF. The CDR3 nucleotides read TGTGCCACCAGCAGAGATTGGGGAGGACAGCCCCAGCATTTT. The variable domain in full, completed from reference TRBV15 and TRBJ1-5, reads DAMVIQNPRYQVTQFGKPVTLSCSQTLNHNVMYWYQQKSSQAPKLLFHYYDKDFNNEADTPDNFQSRRPNTSFCFLDIRSPGLGDTAMYLCATSRDWGGQPQHFGDGTRLSIL.

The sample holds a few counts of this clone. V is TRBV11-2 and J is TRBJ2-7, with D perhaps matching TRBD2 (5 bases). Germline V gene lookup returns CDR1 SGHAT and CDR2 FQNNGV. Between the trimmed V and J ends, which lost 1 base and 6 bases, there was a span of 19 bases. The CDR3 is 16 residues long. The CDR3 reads CASSLVAGDGWREQYF. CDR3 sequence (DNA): TGTGCCAGCAGCTTAGTAGCCGGGGATGGGTGGCGCGAGCAGTACTTC.

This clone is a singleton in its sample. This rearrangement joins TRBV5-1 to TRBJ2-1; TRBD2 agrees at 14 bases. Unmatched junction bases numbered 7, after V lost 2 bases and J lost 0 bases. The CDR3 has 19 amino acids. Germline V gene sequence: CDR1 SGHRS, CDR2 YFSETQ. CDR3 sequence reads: CASSFPGLAGASSYNEQFF. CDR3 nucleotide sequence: TGCGCCAGCAGCTTTCCGGGACTAGCGGGGGCTAGCTCCTACAATGAGCAGTTCTTC.

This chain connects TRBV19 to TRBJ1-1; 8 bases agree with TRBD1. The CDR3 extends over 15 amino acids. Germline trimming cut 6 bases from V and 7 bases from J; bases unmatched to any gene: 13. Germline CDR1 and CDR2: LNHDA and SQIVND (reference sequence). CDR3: CASRGRPGQEFEAFF. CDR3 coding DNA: TGTGCCAGTAGGGGCCGACCGGGACAGGAATTTGAAGCTTTCTTT.

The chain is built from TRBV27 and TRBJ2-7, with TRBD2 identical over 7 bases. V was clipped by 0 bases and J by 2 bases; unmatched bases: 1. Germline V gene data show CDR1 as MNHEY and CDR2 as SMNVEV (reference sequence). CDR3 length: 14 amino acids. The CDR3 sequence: CASSLSGLPYEQYF. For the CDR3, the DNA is TGTGCCAGCAGTTTATCGGGACTACCCTACGAGCAGTACTTC.

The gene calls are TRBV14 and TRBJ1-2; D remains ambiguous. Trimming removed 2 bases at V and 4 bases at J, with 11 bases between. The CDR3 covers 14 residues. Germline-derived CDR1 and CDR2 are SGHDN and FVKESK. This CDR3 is CASSQSVFGYGYTF. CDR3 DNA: TGTGCCAGCAGCCAAAGCGTTTTTGGCTATGGCTACACCTTC. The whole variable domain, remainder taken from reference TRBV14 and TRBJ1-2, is EAGVTQFPSHSVIEKGQTVTLRCDPISGHDNLYWYRRVMGKEIKFLLHFVKESKQDESGMPNNRFLAERTGGTYSTLKVQPAELEDSGVYFCASSQSVFGYGYTFGSGTRLTVV.

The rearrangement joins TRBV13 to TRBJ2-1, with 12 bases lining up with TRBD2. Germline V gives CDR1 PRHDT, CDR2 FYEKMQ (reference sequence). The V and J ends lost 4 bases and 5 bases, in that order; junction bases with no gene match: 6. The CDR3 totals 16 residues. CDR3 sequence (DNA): TGTGCCAGCAGCTCACGAAGACTAGCGGGGGACAATGAGCAGTTCTTC. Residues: CASSSRRLAGDNEQFF.